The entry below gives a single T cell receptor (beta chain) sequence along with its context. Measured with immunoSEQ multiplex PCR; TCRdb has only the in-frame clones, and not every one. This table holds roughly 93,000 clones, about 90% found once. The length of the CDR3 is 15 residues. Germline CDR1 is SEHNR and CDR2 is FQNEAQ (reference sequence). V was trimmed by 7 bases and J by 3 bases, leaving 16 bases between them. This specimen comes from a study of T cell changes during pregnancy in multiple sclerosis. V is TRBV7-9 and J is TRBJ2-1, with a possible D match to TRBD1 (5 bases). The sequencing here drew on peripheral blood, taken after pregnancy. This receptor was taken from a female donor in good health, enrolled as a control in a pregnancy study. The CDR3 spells CASNNLGRGYNEQFF. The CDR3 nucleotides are TGTGCCAGCAACAACCTGGGAAGGGGCTACAATGAGCAGTTCTTC.